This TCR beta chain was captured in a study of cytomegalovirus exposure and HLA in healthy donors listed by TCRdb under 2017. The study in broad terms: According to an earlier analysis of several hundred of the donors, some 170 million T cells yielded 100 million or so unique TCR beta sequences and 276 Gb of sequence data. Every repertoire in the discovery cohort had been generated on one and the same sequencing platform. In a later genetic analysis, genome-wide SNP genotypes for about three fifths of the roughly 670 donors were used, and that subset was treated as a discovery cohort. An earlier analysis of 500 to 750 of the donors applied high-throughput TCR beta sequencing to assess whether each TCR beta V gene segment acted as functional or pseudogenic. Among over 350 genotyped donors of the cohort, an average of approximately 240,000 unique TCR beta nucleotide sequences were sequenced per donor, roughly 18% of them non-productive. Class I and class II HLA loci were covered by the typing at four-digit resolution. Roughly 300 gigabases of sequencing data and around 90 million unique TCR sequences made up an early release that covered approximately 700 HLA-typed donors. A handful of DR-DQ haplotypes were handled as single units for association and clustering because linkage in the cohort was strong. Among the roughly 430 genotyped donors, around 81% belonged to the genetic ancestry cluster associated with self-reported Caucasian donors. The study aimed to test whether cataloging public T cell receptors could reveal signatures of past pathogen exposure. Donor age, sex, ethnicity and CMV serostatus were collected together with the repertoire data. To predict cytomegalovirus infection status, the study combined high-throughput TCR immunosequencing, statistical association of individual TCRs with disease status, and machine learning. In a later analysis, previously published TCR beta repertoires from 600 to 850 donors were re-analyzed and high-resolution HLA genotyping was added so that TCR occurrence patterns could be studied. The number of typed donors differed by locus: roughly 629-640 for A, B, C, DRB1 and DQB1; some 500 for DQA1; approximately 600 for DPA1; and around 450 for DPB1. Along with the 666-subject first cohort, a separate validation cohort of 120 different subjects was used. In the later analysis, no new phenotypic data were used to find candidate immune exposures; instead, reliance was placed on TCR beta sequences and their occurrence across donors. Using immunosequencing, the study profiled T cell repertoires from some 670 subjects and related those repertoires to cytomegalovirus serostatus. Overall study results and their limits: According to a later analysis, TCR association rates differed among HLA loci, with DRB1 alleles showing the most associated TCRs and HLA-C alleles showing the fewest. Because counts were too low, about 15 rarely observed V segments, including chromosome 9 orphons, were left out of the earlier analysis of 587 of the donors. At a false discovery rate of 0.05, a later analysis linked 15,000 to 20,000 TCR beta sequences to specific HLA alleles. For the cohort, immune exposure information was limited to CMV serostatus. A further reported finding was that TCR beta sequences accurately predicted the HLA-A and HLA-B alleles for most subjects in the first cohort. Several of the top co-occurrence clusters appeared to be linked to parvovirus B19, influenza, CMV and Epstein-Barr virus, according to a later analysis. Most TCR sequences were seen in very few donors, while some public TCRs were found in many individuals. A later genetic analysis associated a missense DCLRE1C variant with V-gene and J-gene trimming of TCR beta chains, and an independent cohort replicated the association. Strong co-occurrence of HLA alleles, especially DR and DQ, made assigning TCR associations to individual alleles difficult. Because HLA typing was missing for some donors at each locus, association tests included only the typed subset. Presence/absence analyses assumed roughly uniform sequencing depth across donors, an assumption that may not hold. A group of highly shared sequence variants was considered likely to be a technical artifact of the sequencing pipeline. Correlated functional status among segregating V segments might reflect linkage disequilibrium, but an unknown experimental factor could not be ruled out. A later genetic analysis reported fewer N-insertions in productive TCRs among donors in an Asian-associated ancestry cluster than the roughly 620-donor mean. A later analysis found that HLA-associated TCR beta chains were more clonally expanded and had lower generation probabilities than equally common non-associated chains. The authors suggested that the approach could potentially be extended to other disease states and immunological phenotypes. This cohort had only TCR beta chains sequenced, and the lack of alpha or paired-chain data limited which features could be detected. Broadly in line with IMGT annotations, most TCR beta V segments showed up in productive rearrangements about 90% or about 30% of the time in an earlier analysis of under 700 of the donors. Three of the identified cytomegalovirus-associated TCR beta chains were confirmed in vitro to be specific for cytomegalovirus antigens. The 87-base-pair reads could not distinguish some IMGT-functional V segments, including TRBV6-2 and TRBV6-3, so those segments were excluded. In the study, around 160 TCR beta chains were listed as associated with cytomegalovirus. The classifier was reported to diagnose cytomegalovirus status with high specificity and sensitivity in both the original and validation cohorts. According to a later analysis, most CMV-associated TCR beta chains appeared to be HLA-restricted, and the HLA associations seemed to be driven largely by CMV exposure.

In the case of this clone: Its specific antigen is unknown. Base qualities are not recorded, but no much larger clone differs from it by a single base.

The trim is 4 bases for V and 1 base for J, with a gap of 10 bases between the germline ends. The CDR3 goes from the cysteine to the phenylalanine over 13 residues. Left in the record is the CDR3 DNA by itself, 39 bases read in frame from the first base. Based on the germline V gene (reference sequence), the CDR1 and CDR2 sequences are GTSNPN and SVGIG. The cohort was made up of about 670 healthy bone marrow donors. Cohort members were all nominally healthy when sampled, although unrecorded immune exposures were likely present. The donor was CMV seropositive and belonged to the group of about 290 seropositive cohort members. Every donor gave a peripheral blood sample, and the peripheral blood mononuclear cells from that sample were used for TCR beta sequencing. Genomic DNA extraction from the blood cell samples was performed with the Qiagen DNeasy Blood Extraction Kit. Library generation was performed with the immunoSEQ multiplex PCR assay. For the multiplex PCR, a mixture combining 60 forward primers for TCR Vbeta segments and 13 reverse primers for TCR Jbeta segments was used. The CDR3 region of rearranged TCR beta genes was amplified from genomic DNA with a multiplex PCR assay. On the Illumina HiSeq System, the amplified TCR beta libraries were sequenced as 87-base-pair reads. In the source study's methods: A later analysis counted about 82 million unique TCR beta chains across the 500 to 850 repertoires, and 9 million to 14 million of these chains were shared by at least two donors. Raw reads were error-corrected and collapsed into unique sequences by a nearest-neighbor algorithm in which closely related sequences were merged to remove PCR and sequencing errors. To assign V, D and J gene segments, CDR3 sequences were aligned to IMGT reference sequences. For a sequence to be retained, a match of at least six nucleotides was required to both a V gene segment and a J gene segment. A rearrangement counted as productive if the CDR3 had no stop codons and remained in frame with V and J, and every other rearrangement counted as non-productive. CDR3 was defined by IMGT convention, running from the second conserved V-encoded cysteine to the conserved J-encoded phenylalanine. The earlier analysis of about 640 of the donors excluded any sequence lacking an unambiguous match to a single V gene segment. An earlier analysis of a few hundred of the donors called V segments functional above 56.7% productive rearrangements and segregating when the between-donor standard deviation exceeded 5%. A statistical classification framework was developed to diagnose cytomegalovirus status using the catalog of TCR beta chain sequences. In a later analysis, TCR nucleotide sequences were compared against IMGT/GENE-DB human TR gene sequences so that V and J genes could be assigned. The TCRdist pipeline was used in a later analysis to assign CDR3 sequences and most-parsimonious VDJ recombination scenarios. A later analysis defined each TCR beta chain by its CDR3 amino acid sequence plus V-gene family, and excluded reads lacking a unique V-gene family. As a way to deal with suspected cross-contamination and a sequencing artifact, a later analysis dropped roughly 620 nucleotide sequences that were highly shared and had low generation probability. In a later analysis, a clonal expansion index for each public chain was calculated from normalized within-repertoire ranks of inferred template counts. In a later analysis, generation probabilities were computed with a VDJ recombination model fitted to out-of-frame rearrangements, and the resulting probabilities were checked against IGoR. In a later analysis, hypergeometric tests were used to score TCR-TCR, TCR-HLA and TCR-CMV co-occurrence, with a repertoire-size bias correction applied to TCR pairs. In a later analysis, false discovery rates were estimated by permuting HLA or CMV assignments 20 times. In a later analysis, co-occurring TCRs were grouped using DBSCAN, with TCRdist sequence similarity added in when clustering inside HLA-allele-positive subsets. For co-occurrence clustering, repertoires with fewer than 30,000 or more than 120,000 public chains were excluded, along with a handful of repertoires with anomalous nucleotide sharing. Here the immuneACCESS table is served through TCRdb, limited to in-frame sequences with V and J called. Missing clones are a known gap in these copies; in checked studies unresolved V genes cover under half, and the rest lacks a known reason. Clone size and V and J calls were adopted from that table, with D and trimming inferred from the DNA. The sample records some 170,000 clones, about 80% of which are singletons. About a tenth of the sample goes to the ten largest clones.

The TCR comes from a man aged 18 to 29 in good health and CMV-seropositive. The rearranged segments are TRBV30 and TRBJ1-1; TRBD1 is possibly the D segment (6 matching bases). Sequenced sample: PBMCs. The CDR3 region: CAWNRAPNTEAFF. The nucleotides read TGTGCCTGGAACAGGGCCCCGAACACTGAAGCTTTCTTT.